The source of this T cell receptor beta chain is a study of technical replicates of blood from several donors. Sequencing was performed with immunoSEQ multiplex PCR; in TCRdb, only in-frame clones are kept and a portion is missing. The data show about 59,000 clones, approximately 83% seen once. The specimen was PBMCs. This clonotype was obtained from a human donor in good health. Some clones in this sample may be carry-over from other donors' samples.

CDR3 in DNA: TGTGCCAGCAGCGCCCAACCCCGCTATGCTGGGGGAGGGACCCAGTACTTC. Translated: CASSAQPRYAGGGTQYF. The chain carries TRBV9 and TRBJ2-5, with D maybe TRBD2 (6 bases). Germline V gene lookup returns CDR1 SGDLS and CDR2 YYNGEE. The CDR3 spans 17 residues. The V gene lost 3 bases and the J gene lost 7 bases, with 25 bases spanning the gap.